These 21 T cell receptor beta chains were sequenced from one sample in a study of graft-versus-host responses after intestinal transplantation. Repertoires were generated with immunoSEQ multiplex PCR, while TCRdb's copy carries only in-frame clones and drops some. The sample shows about 19,000 clones, over 75% of them seen only once. Sequenced here: PBMCs, sampled 14 days after transplant. These TCRs come from a human patient who received an intestinal transplant, so some T cells may come from the graft donor.

The CDR3 DNA reads TGTGCCAGTAGTAACCCTACAGGGGCCGGGGCCAACGTCCTGACTTTC. Amino acids: CASSNPTGAGANVLTF. The chain uses TRBV19 and TRBJ2-6; 7 nucleotides align to TRBD1. There are 16 residues in the CDR3. Trimming took 4 bases from V and 4 from J; bases not matched to a gene: 7. Germline CDR1 and CDR2: LNHDA and SQIVND (reference sequence).

The chain employs TRBV19 and TRBJ2-1; D is uncertain. CDR3 length: 15 amino acids. Germline loops: CDR1 LNHDA, CDR2 SQIVND (reference sequence). V lost 7 bases to trimming and J lost 0 bases, with 13 bases between them. CDR3 DNA sequence: TGTGCCAGTACCGAAGTCGCGAGCTCCTACAATGAGCAGTTCTTC. The encoded protein is CASTEVASSYNEQFF.

The V gene is TRBV5-6, the J gene TRBJ2-7; no reliable D call. The CDR3 is 12 residues long. Germline-derived CDR1 and CDR2 are SGHDT and YYEEEE. Trimming left V 7 bases short and J 4 bases short, with 12 bases between. The CDR3 nucleotides are TGTGCCAGCTCAGCCTCCTCTTACGAGCAGTACTTC. Protein product: CASSASSYEQYF.

V is TRBV9 and J is TRBJ1-6; 8 positions match TRBD1. Trimming removed 4 bases from V and 6 bases from J; junction bases left unmatched: 6. The germline gives CDR1 SGDLS, CDR2 YYNGEE. The CDR3 has 15 residues. DNA of the CDR3: TGTGCCAGCAGCCCCATTACAGGGGGTAATTCACCCCTCCACTTT. Encoded protein: CASSPITGGNSPLHF.

This clone occurred a few times. The chain uses TRBV13 and TRBJ1-2, with D unclear. V was clipped by 4 bases and J by 3 bases, with 9 bases between them. CDR1 and CDR2 from the germline V gene are PRHDT and FYEKMQ (reference sequence). The CDR3 consists of 13 residues. The CDR3: CASSSPRDYGYTF. DNA for the CDR3: TGTGCCAGCAGCTCACCTCGGGACTATGGCTACACCTTC.

V gene TRBV2 combines with J gene TRBJ2-7; no clear D. The germline V and J ends were trimmed by 3 bases and 5 bases, with 14 bases remaining between them. CDR1 is SNHLY and CDR2 is FYNNEI in the germline V gene. This CDR3 contains 14 residues. The CDR3 protein is CASSEILARHEQYF. DNA of the CDR3: TGTGCCAGCAGTGAGATCTTAGCCCGCCACGAGCAGTACTTC. The full variable domain, completed using reference TRBV2 and TRBJ2-7, is EPEVTQTPSHQVTQMGQEVILRCVPISNHLYFYWYRQILGQKVEFLVSFYNNEISEKSEIFDDQFSVERPDGSNFTLKIRSTKLEDSAMYFCASSEILARHEQYFGPGTRLTVT.

This clone was detected only a few times. The J gene is TRBJ1-6, the V gene TRBV5-6, with a weak D call TRBD1 (6 bases). Germline V gene data show CDR1 as SGHDT and CDR2 as YYEEEE. CDR3 size: 15 residues. V was pared by 1 base and J by 7 bases, with 12 bases between. CDR3 bases: TGTGCCAGCAGCTTGAGGGGGACACCCAATTCACCCCTCCACTTT. Protein sequence: CASSLRGTPNSPLHF.

The rearrangement joins TRBV6-1 to TRBJ2-7; TRBD1 matches 8 bases. This CDR3 contains 11 residues. Per germline, CDR1 MNHNS and CDR2 SASEGT. V was clipped by 11 bases and J by 2 bases; unmatched bases: 2. The CDR3 here is CAGQGPYEQYF. As DNA, the CDR3 is TGTGCCGGACAGGGCCCCTACGAGCAGTACTTC.

This clone showed up just once. This chain uses TRBV5-1 with TRBJ2-3, with a weak D call TRBD2 (5 bases). The CDR3 runs 16 residues. Trimming removed 1 base at V and 4 bases at J, with 16 bases between. CDR1 is SGHRS, CDR2 YFSETQ, per germline. CDR3 loop: CASSLWESIFPDTQYF. The CDR3, as DNA: TGCGCCAGCAGCTTGTGGGAGTCAATTTTTCCAGATACGCAGTATTTT.

The chain links TRBV6-5 to TRBJ2-1; D gene ambiguous. This CDR3 is 14 amino acids long. The V and J ends lost 0 bases and 6 bases respectively, with 9 bases between them. CDR1 is MNHEY and CDR2 is SVGAGI in the germline V gene. CDR3 sequence reads: CASSYSAPGNEQFF. The CDR3 DNA is TGTGCCAGCAGTTACTCTGCGCCAGGCAATGAGCAGTTCTTC.

The chain joins TRBV7-3 to TRBJ2-1; possible D gene TRBD2, 6 bases. Germline lookup yields CDR1 SGHTA and CDR2 FQGTGA. The CDR3 is made up of 15 amino acids. V lost 5 bases to trimming and J lost 0 bases, with 11 bases between them. CDR3 protein: CASSPGLGSYNEQFF. CDR3 sequence (DNA): TGTGCCAGCAGCCCGGGACTGGGCTCCTACAATGAGCAGTTCTTC.

The rearrangement uses TRBV2 and TRBJ1-2; 9 positions agree with TRBD1. V lost 3 bases and J lost 5; bases outside the gene matches: 7. The V gene's germline CDR1 is SNHLY and CDR2 FYNNEI. The CDR3 consists of 15 residues. The CDR3 is CASSDLTGGSYGYTF. The CDR3 coding sequence is TGTGCCAGCAGTGACCTGACAGGGGGAAGTTATGGCTACACCTTC.

The rearrangement links TRBV29-1 to TRBJ2-1; maybe TRBD2 (6 bases). From germline, CDR1 is SQVTM and CDR2 ANQGSEA. Trimming cost V 1 base and J 7 bases, with 14 bases left between them. This CDR3 comprises 14 residues. This CDR3 reads CSVEGGVSGNEQFF. As DNA, the CDR3 is TGCAGCGTTGAAGGCGGGGTGTCTGGTAATGAGCAGTTCTTC.

This clone was seen only a few times. The chain recombines TRBV15 with TRBJ2-1; tentative D call: TRBD2 (6 bases). V gave up 0 bases and J gave up 0 bases, with 9 bases separating them. This CDR3 has 16 amino acids. CDR1 and CDR2 (germline): LNHNV, YYDKDF (reference sequence). CDR3: CATSRERGSSYNEQFF. The DNA for the CDR3 is TGTGCCACCAGCAGAGAACGGGGGAGCTCCTACAATGAGCAGTTCTTC. Full variable domain (rest looked up from reference TRBV15 and TRBJ2-1): DAMVIQNPRYQVTQFGKPVTLSCSQTLNHNVMYWYQQKSSQAPKLLFHYYDKDFNNEADTPDNFQSRRPNTSFCFLDIRSPGLGDTAMYLCATSRERGSSYNEQFFGPGTRLTVL.

The rearrangement joins TRBV28 to TRBJ1-2; D gene uncertain. CDR3 length equals 15 residues. Trimming removed 5 bases at V and 3 bases at J, with 16 bases between. Germline values: CDR1 MDHEN, CDR2 SYDVKM. The CDR3 nucleotides are TGTGCCAGCAGTACGAGCTGGGTACTTGACTATGGCTACACCTTC. Its protein is CASSTSWVLDYGYTF.

This chain connects TRBV7-9 to TRBJ2-3; possibly TRBD2 for D (5 bases). This CDR3 is built from 14 residues. Germline V gene data show CDR1 as SEHNR and CDR2 as FQNEAQ (reference sequence). With 5 bases removed from V and 3 bases from J, the gap between germline ends came to 12 bases. The CDR3 region has the DNA TGTGCCAGCAGCCGGACTGGGAGAACAGATACGCAGTATTTT. Protein sequence: CASSRTGRTDTQYF.

J is TRBJ1-2 and V is TRBV28; TRBD1 matches at 9 bases. The trim removed 5 bases at V and 1 base at J, leaving 5 bases unmatched. This CDR3 has 15 amino acids. Germline V gene sequence: CDR1 MDHEN, CDR2 SYDVKM. The CDR3 DNA sequence: TGTGCCAGCAGTCATCCGGGACAGGGTAACTATGGCTACACCTTC. Residues: CASSHPGQGNYGYTF.

The chain has TRBV4-1 and TRBJ2-2; D may be TRBD2 (6 bases). V lost 1 base and J 3 bases, leaving 12 bases between the germline ends. CDR1 MGHRA and CDR2 YSYEKL come from the germline V gene. This CDR3 is built from 16 residues. The DNA of the CDR3 is TGCGCCAGCAGCCAAGTTTGGGGGGAGGACACCGGGGAGCTGTTTTTT. It is translated as CASSQVWGEDTGELFF.

The rearrangement joins TRBV10-3 to TRBJ2-1, with TRBD2 matching over 14 bases. The CDR3 spans 16 residues. Germline CDR1 is ENHRY and CDR2 is SYGVKD. J gave up 8 bases and V 2 bases, and 5 bases lay outside the gene matches. The DNA for the CDR3 is TGTGCCATCAGTGAGGCGACTAGCGGGGGGGAGGATGAGCAGTTCTTC. This gives the protein CAISEATSGGEDEQFF.

This sequence joins TRBV4-1 and TRBJ1-2, with D possibly being TRBD1 (5 bases). The length of the CDR3 is 12 residues. With 2 bases removed from V and 5 bases from J, the gap between germline ends came to 6 bases. Germline loops: CDR1 MGHRA, CDR2 YSYEKL. The CDR3 region has the DNA TGCGCCAGCAGCCAAACAGGTTATGGCTACACCTTC. This encodes CASSQTGYGYTF.

The chain joins TRBV19 to TRBJ1-2, with TRBD1 matching 9 bases. Germline loops: CDR1 LNHDA, CDR2 SQIVND (reference sequence). After removal of 4 bases from V and 3 bases from J, the junction contained 6 bases not matched to a gene. This CDR3 contains 15 residues. CDR3 sequence: CASSTTGGWDYGYTF. The CDR3 coding sequence is TGTGCCAGTAGTACGACAGGGGGTTGGGACTATGGCTACACCTTC.